The next 4 T cell receptor beta chains were all read from a single sample in a study of cytomegalovirus exposure and HLA in healthy donors. It was with 60 Vbeta and 13 Jbeta primers that the PCR ran. TCRdb's table, derived via immunoSEQ multiplex PCR, lists solely in-frame clones and lacks some. The table records 100,000 or so clones, 65% to 90% of them present only once. The sequenced sample consisted of PBMCs. The receptors here all came from a woman in her late teens or twenties in good health and CMV-seronegative.

The chain has TRBV5-1 and TRBJ1-1; 9 bases map to TRBD1. The length of the CDR3 is 16 residues. The germline V gene has CDR1 SGHRS and CDR2 YFSETQ. With 7 bases clipped from V and 1 base from J, the junction kept 11 bases outside the gene matches. The CDR3 spells CASRQNIQGANTEAFF. The DNA for the CDR3 is TGCGCCAGCCGACAAAACATACAGGGGGCGAACACTGAAGCTTTCTTT.

The V gene is TRBV28, the J gene TRBJ2-2, with D uncertain. Deletions cut 5 bases from V and 0 bases from J, with 13 bases between. CDR3 size: 16 residues. Per germline, CDR1 MDHEN and CDR2 SYDVKM. The CDR3 DNA is TGTGCCAGCAGTAATCCCGAGTCGTCGAACACCGGGGAGCTGTTTTTT. This sequence encodes CASSNPESSNTGELFF.

This clone was found a few times. The chain uses TRBV6-1 and TRBJ1-6, with 9 nucleotides matching TRBD1. This CDR3 spans 15 amino acids. CDR1 is MNHNS, CDR2 SASEGT, per germline. The V segment lost 6 bases and the J segment 8 bases; nucleotides outside the gene matches: 8. Written as DNA, the CDR3 is TGTGCCAGCAGCCGCAAAACAGGGGGCGATTCACCCCTCCACTTT. This gives the protein CASSRKTGGDSPLHF.

The chain links TRBV9 to TRBJ1-2; 8 bases align to TRBD1. From germline, CDR1 is SGDLS and CDR2 YYNGEE. The ends lost 3 bases at V and 6 bases at J; junction bases unmatched: 7. This CDR3 is 14 amino acids long. The CDR3 is CASSGQGSGDGYTF. DNA for the CDR3: TGTGCCAGCAGCGGACAGGGGTCAGGAGATGGCTACACCTTC.